The 22 T cell receptor beta chains in this list originate from one sample, sequenced in a study of T-cell memory formation after mild COVID-19. Each CDR3 protein is one row after TCRdb ran MiXCR on the 5' RACE reads. The profile shows about 540,000 distinct CDR3 sequences, roughly 21% of them singletons. The sample consisted of PBMCs or a T cell subset sorted from them (not recorded which). The origin of the receptors is an adult woman who had mild COVID-19 (a few samples of this study predate the infection). Cell type and time point are not known.

The chain carries TRBV30 and TRBJ1-1; 8 bases line up with TRBD1. The length of the CDR3 is 15 residues. Per the germline V gene, CDR1 is GTSNPN and CDR2 is SVGIG (reference sequence). The V gene end was trimmed by 3 bases and the J gene end by 3 bases; junction bases not matched to a gene: 9. The CDR3 nucleotides are TGTGCCTGGAGGTCTCAGGGGGCGGCGGACACTGAAGCTTTCTTT. As protein: CAWRSQGAADTEAFF.

The CDR3 is CASSPPGLPGDEQFF. Written as DNA, the CDR3 is TGTGCCAGCAGCCCCCCGGGACTACCAGGGGATGAGCAGTTCTTC. The V call is TRBV5-4, the J call TRBJ2-1; TRBD2 is a possible D gene (7 bases). The CDR3 contains 15 residues. Looked up from germline, CDR1 is SGHNT and CDR2 is YYREEE (reference sequence). V dropped 4 bases and J dropped 8 bases, with 19 bases sitting between them.

V gene TRBV7-2 combines with J gene TRBJ1-2, with D hard to call. The CDR3 covers 14 residues. Germline lookup yields CDR1 SGHTA and CDR2 FQGNSA. The germline V and J ends were trimmed by 4 bases and 12 bases, with 21 bases remaining between them. Here the CDR3 DNA reads TGTGCCAGCAGCTCTTTTCGCACGGGAGGCACGCACACCTTC. It specifies CASSSFRTGGTHTF.

The chain couples TRBV20-1 to TRBJ2-7, with D tentatively TRBD1 (5 bases). This CDR3 comprises 14 residues. V was cut by 1 base and J by 2 bases, with 12 bases left in between. Germline V gene sequence: CDR1 DFQATT, CDR2 SNEGSKA (reference sequence). The CDR3 sequence: CSARVGPGPYEQYF. The CDR3 region has the DNA TGCAGTGCTAGAGTGGGGCCAGGTCCCTACGAGCAGTACTTC.

V usage is TRBV7-9 and J usage is TRBJ2-1, with TRBD2 matching 10 bases. Germline CDR1 SEHNR, CDR2 FQNEAQ (reference sequence). The CDR3 has 17 amino acids. The V segment lost 5 bases and the J segment 4 bases; nucleotides outside the gene matches: 11. The CDR3 DNA follows: TGTGCCAGCAGCCTAAATATCCTAGCGGGAGAGTACAATGAGCAGTTCTTC. Its translation: CASSLNILAGEYNEQFF.

The genes are TRBV20-1 and TRBJ1-1; no definite D call. The CDR3 sequence is 11 residues long. V was shortened by 3 bases and J by 1 base, with 3 bases between the two germline ends. Germline loops: CDR1 DFQATT, CDR2 SNEGSKA (reference sequence). CDR3 nucleotide sequence: TGCAGTGCTAGCAAGAACACTGAAGCTTTCTTT. Translation gives CSASKNTEAFF.

This clonotype showed up just a few times. This chain connects TRBV4-2 to TRBJ2-7; TRBD1 matches 8 bases. From germline, CDR1 is LGHNA and CDR2 YNFKEQ. The trim removed 0 bases at V and 0 bases at J, leaving 7 bases unmatched. The CDR3 is 17 amino acids. CDR3 protein: CASSQEVTGVFSYEQYF. In DNA form, the CDR3 reads TGTGCCAGCAGCCAAGAAGTGACAGGGGTTTTCTCCTACGAGCAGTACTTC.

This clonotype was observed at least ten times. The CDR3 loop is CASHVTGGAEAFF. Written as DNA, the CDR3 is TGTGCCAGCCATGTAACAGGGGGGGCTGAAGCTTTCTTT. The chain combines TRBV18 with TRBJ1-1; the match to TRBD1 covers 8 bases. Looked up from germline, CDR1 is KGHSH and CDR2 is LQKENI. The junction had 8 bases not matched to a gene; V was cut back by 8 bases and J by 6 bases. CDR3 length equals 13 residues.

Only one count was recorded for this clonotype. This chain joins TRBV12-3 or TRBV12-4 and TRBJ2-1; 8 bases align to TRBD2. The CDR3 sequence is 15 residues long. Germline trimming cut 5 bases from V and 8 bases from J; bases unmatched to any gene: 11. This CDR3 reads CASSPSREGRYEQFF. CDR3 DNA sequence: TGTGCCAGCAGTCCTTCCCGGGAGGGGAGGTATGAGCAGTTCTTC.

This chain uses TRBV29-1 with TRBJ2-2; tentatively, D is TRBD1 (6 bases). The CDR3 totals 15 residues. CDR1 is SQVTM and CDR2 is ANQGSEA in the germline V gene. V lost 7 bases to trimming and J lost 0 bases, with 15 bases between them. In DNA, the CDR3 is TGCAGCGGACGTACAGGGAAATCGAACACCGGGGAGCTGTTTTTT. It encodes CSGRTGKSNTGELFF.

The rearrangement uses TRBV30 and TRBJ1-1, with D uncertain. The germline V and J ends were trimmed by 3 bases and 7 bases, with 21 bases remaining between them. Germline assignment: CDR1 GTSNPN and CDR2 SVGIG (reference sequence). The length of the CDR3 is 15 residues. The CDR3 DNA reads TGTGCCTGGAGAGCAGGAAGGGAGGACTGGGGTGAAGCTTTCTTT. This codes for CAWRAGREDWGEAFF. The entire variable domain, with the rest obtained from reference TRBV30 and TRBJ1-1, is as follows: SQTIHQWPATLVQPVGSPLSLECTVEGTSNPNLYWYRQAAGRGLQLLFYSVGIGQISSEVPQNLSASRPQDRQFILSSKKLLLSDSGFYLCAWRAGREDWGEAFFGQGTRLTVV.

This clonotype was counted only a few times. This chain uses TRBV7-2 with TRBJ2-7, with D perhaps matching TRBD2 (5 bases). The CDR3 consists of 14 residues. V dropped 5 bases and J dropped 6 bases, with 17 bases sitting between them. Germline V CDR1 and CDR2: SGHTA, FQGNSA. CDR3: CASSPGELESEQYF. The DNA of the CDR3 is TGTGCCAGCAGCCCCGGGGAGTTAGAATCCGAGCAGTACTTC. The variable domain in full, completed from reference TRBV7-2 and TRBJ2-7, reads GAGVSQSPSNKVTEKGKDVELRCDPISGHTALYWYRQSLGQGLEFLIYFQGNSAPDKSGLPSDRFSAERTGGSVSTLTIQRTQQEDSAVYLCASSPGELESEQYFGPGTRLTVT.

This clonotype was recorded many times. The chain employs TRBV11-2 and TRBJ2-7; 8 bases map to TRBD2. V gave up 1 base and J gave up 0 bases; unmatched junction bases: 2. The germline CDR1 and CDR2 sequences are SGHAT and FQNNGV. The CDR3 totals 15 residues. The DNA of the CDR3 is TGTGCCAGCAGCTTAGCGGGGGGGAGCTCCTACGAGCAGTACTTC. As protein: CASSLAGGSSYEQYF.

The rearrangement links TRBV6-5 to TRBJ2-7; weak D call: TRBD2 (6 bases). Germline V CDR1 and CDR2: MNHEY, SVGAGI. The CDR3 is 14 residues long. The V gene lost 0 bases and the J gene lost 5 bases, with 11 bases spanning the gap. The CDR3 region is CASSYSGGRNEQYF. For the CDR3, the DNA is TGTGCCAGCAGTTACTCGGGGGGACGCAACGAGCAGTACTTC.

CDR3 coding DNA: TGTGCCAGCAGCTTGGACCCCCAATATGGCTACACCTTC. Translating it yields CASSLDPQYGYTF. V and J are TRBV7-6 and TRBJ1-2, with D hard to call. The V gene's germline CDR1 is SGHVS and CDR2 FNYEAQ. The CDR3 contains 13 residues. Deletions cut 3 bases from V and 5 bases from J, with 10 bases between.

This chain connects TRBV7-9 to TRBJ1-5; possible D gene TRBD1, 6 bases. Germline lookup yields CDR1 SEHNR and CDR2 FQNEAQ (reference sequence). Between the trimmed V and J ends, which lost 5 bases and 5 bases, there was a span of 19 bases. The CDR3 covers 16 residues. The DNA of the CDR3 is TGTGCCAGCAGCGAGGCGGGTCGGGGGGCTTATCAGCCCCAGCATTTT. Amino acids: CASSEAGRGAYQPQHF.

This chain connects TRBV3-1 to TRBJ2-1, with 10 bases lining up with TRBD2. The CDR3 consists of 18 residues. Germline V gene sequence: CDR1 LGHDT, CDR2 YNNKEL (reference sequence). V lost 2 bases to trimming and J lost 7 bases; unmatched junction nucleotides: 14. CDR3 sequence reads: CASSQTTQSGGAFNEQFF. The CDR3 nucleotides read TGTGCCAGCAGCCAAACTACTCAAAGCGGGGGGGCCTTTAATGAGCAGTTCTTC.

This clonotype was observed at least ten times. The chain is built from TRBV20-1 and TRBJ2-5; D uncertain. The CDR3 is 11 amino acids. Trimming took 3 bases from V and 2 from J, leaving 4 bases between them. Per germline, CDR1 DFQATT and CDR2 SNEGSKA (reference sequence). As DNA, the CDR3 is TGCAGTGCTAGGGTACAAGAGACCCAGTACTTC. It is translated as CSARVQETQYF.

J is TRBJ2-7 and V is TRBV20-1, with 9 positions matching TRBD2. Per germline, CDR1 DFQATT and CDR2 SNEGSKA (reference sequence). This CDR3 region has 13 residues. The V gene end was trimmed by 2 bases and the J gene end by 3 bases; junction bases not matched to a gene: 2. The DNA of the CDR3 is TGCAGTGCTAGACTAGCGGGGAACTACGAGCAGTACTTC. Translation: CSARLAGNYEQYF.

The V call is TRBV6-6, the J call TRBJ1-1; no clear D. Germline CDR1 MNHNY, CDR2 SVGAGI (reference sequence). This CDR3 is 11 amino acids long. V was shortened by 2 bases and J by 10 bases, with 8 bases between the two germline ends. CDR3 region: CASSYGRVAFF. CDR3 nucleotide sequence: TGTGCCAGCAGTTACGGGCGGGTAGCTTTCTTT.

This clonotype was detected a few times. V usage is TRBV4-1 and J usage is TRBJ1-3; possible D gene TRBD1, 5 bases. V was trimmed by 0 bases and J by 4 bases, leaving 10 bases between them. The CDR3 runs to 15 residues. Germline CDR1 MGHRA, CDR2 YSYEKL. CDR3 nucleotide sequence: TGCGCCAGCAGCCAAGAAGGGGTAGGGGGAAACACCATATATTTT. Translation: CASSQEGVGGNTIYF.

This clonotype was counted many times. The chain is built from TRBV12-3 or TRBV12-4 and TRBJ2-1; no firm D call. The CDR3 spans 13 residues. V lost 1 base and J lost 9, with 10 bases in between. The CDR3, as DNA: TGTGCCAGCAGTTTAGTGGAGCGTTCTGAGCAGTTCTTC. It specifies CASSLVERSEQFF.